The 22 T cell receptor beta chains listed next were all sequenced from one sample in a study of T cell responses to AZD1222 COVID-19 vaccine (dated by TCRdb to about 2021). The intended sense of this specimen's time point label: baseline before first vaccination. The method behind the library was the immunoSEQ multiplex PCR assay. TCRdb took this table from immuneACCESS and kept in-frame rearrangements with V and J called. Such tables lack part of the clones; where checked against another copy, unresolved V genes explain under half of the gap, and the rest is unexplained. The sample has some 110,000 clones on record, 82% of them singletons. The leading ten clones occupy approximately 5.1% of the sample. This specimen consisted of peripheral blood, obtained on day 0 of AZD1222 vaccination. The source is an adult in good health.

V is TRBV11-2 and J is TRBJ2-5; no reliable D call. The CDR3 consists of 15 residues. The germline V and J ends were trimmed by 5 bases and 1 base, with 14 bases remaining between them. Germline V gene sequence: CDR1 SGHAT, CDR2 FQNNGV. As DNA, the CDR3 is TGTGCCAGCAGCGCACCTGGGCGGCCCCAAGAGACCCAGTACTTC. Translation: CASSAPGRPQETQYF.

The sample holds one count of this clone. The chain carries TRBV11-1 and TRBJ2-1, with D possibly called TRBD1 or TRBD2 (8 bases each). Deletions cut 8 bases from V and 10 bases from J, with 18 bases between. CDR3 length: 13 residues. CDR1 SGHAT and CDR2 FQDESV come from the germline V gene (reference sequence). The CDR3 DNA follows: TGTGCCAGCTCCCAGGGGGCGGGAGGCGAGCAGTTCTTC. This sequence encodes CASSQGAGGEQFF.

The J gene is TRBJ2-1, the V gene TRBV5-5; 7 nucleotides match TRBD2. The germline CDR1 and CDR2 sequences are SGHKS and YYEKEE (reference sequence). CDR3 size: 16 residues. V lost 0 bases, J lost 6 bases, and 9 bases stayed unmatched. CDR3: CASSLVSSGRSNEQFF. CDR3 bases: TGTGCCAGCAGCTTGGTTTCTAGCGGTCGGAGCAATGAGCAGTTCTTC.

The chain combines TRBV2 with TRBJ1-3; a possible D gene is TRBD1 (5 bases). Trimming took off 11 bases at V and 4 bases at J, with 21 bases between the two ends. This CDR3 spans 15 amino acids. The germline gives CDR1 SNHLY, CDR2 FYNNEI. As DNA, the CDR3 is TGTGCCGGAAACCGGGAGCAAGGGGCCGGAAACACCATATATTTT. It encodes CAGNREQGAGNTIYF. Full variable domain (missing parts from reference TRBV2 and TRBJ1-3): EPEVTQTPSHQVTQMGQEVILRCVPISNHLYFYWYRQILGQKVEFLVSFYNNEISEKSEIFDDQFSVERPDGSNFTLKIRSTKLEDSAMYFCAGNREQGAGNTIYFGEGSWLTVV.

The rearrangement links TRBV7-2 to TRBJ1-2; possibly TRBD1 for D (6 bases). V was clipped by 4 bases and J by 0 bases, with 9 bases between them. Germline assignment: CDR1 SGHTA and CDR2 FQGNSA. The CDR3 sequence is 14 residues long. CDR3 nucleotides: TGTGCCAGCAGCTCGTCAGGGGCTAACTATGGCTACACCTTC. Its protein is CASSSSGANYGYTF.

The chain links TRBV10-3 to TRBJ2-3, with 12 bases lining up with TRBD2. The V gene's germline CDR1 is ENHRY and CDR2 SYGVKD. The J segment lost 1 base and the V segment lost 1 base, leaving 3 bases of the junction unmatched. The CDR3 has 17 amino acids. This CDR3 reads CAISEFLAGGGTDTQYF. The CDR3 coding sequence is TGTGCCATCAGTGAGTTCCTAGCGGGGGGGGGCACAGATACGCAGTATTTT.

This sequence joins TRBV7-2 and TRBJ2-3; 9 nucleotides agree with TRBD1. V lost 5 bases and J lost 1; bases outside the gene matches: 4. Germline V gives CDR1 SGHTA, CDR2 FQGNSA. The CDR3 length is 15 residues. The CDR3 loop is CASSLQGAGTDTQYF. The CDR3 DNA reads TGTGCCAGCAGCCTACAGGGGGCCGGCACAGATACGCAGTATTTT.

J is TRBJ1-2 and V is TRBV10-3; 7 bases are shared with TRBD1. Unmatched junction bases numbered 9, after V lost 6 bases and J lost 5 bases. CDR3 length: 14 amino acids. Germline V lookup: CDR1 ENHRY, CDR2 SYGVKD. The CDR3 nucleotides read TGTGCCATCAGAACCGGGACAGATAATTATGGCTACACCTTC. Its protein is CAIRTGTDNYGYTF.

The CDR3 here is CASSPSRGNSPLHF. DNA of the CDR3: TGTGCCAGCAGCCCATCCCGGGGAAACTCACCCCTCCACTTT. V and J are TRBV9 and TRBJ1-6; unclear D gene. The CDR3 has 14 amino acids. Germline CDR1 reads SGDLS; CDR2 reads YYNGEE. V shed 4 bases and J shed 10 bases, with 15 bases lying between them.

The chain employs TRBV20-1 and TRBJ1-2; the D is unclear. V shed 3 bases and J shed 4 bases, with 12 bases lying between them. The CDR3 consists of 13 residues. Germline V gives CDR1 DFQATT, CDR2 SNEGSKA (reference sequence). Here the CDR3 DNA reads TGCAGTGCTAGTTTCCAGGCAGGCTATGGCTACACCTTC. This encodes CSASFQAGYGYTF.

This chain joins TRBV5-6 and TRBJ1-5; D call uncertain. Per germline, CDR1 SGHDT and CDR2 YYEEEE. CDR3 length equals 14 residues. Between the trimmed V and J ends, which lost 0 bases and 7 bases, there was a span of 11 bases. The CDR3 spells CASSLGPGGQPQHF. The CDR3, as DNA: TGTGCCAGCAGCTTGGGCCCGGGAGGGCAGCCCCAGCATTTT.

This chain connects TRBV12-3 or TRBV12-4 to TRBJ1-2; 7 bases map to TRBD1. CDR3 size: 12 residues. Trimming at V came to 2 bases and at J to 8 bases, leaving 2 bases not matched to a gene. CDR3 loop: CASSLSGGGYTF. CDR3 coding DNA: TGTGCCAGCAGTTTATCAGGGGGAGGCTACACCTTC.

The V gene is TRBV24-1, the J gene TRBJ2-2, with TRBD1 identical over 8 bases. Per the germline V gene, CDR1 is KGHDR and CDR2 is SFDVKD. The V gene end was trimmed by 3 bases and the J gene end by 1 base; junction bases not matched to a gene: 3. The CDR3 spans 16 residues. The DNA of the CDR3 is TGTGCCACCAGTGATCCCGGGACAGGGAACACCGGGGAGCTGTTTTTT. Translated: CATSDPGTGNTGELFF.

The chain combines TRBV7-9 with TRBJ1-1, with D unclear. Germline V lookup: CDR1 SEHNR, CDR2 FQNEAQ (reference sequence). Trimming left V 5 bases short and J 4 bases short, with 5 bases between. This CDR3 region has 11 residues. As DNA, the CDR3 is TGTGCCAGCAGCGCGGTCACTGAAGCTTTCTTT. It encodes CASSAVTEAFF.

The chain links TRBV4-1 to TRBJ2-4; D might be TRBD2 (6 bases). This CDR3 is 15 amino acids long. V was pared by 0 bases and J by 5 bases, with 11 bases between. Germline CDR1 and CDR2: MGHRA and YSYEKL. The CDR3 DNA is TGCGCCAGCAGCCAAGATGGCGGGGCCCAAAACATTCAGTACTTC. Translated: CASSQDGGAQNIQYF.

This clone showed up just once. This chain links TRBV23-1 with TRBJ2-5; tentative D call: TRBD2 (6 bases). Being an ORF, TRBV23-1 has a function that is uncertain. Trimming removed 10 bases from V and 0 bases from J, with 18 bases in between. The CDR3 totals 15 residues. CDR3 sequence (DNA): TGCGCCACCACCGAACCGGGAGACTACCAAGAGACCCAGTACTTC. Amino acids: CATTEPGDYQETQYF.

The chain combines TRBV3-1 (or the pseudogene TRBV3-2) with TRBJ2-3, with TRBD2 matching 12 bases. CDR3 length: 20 amino acids. V lost 0 bases to trimming and J lost 0 bases; unmatched junction nucleotides: 10. Per germline, CDR1 LGHDT and CDR2 YNNKEL (reference sequence). The CDR3, as DNA: TGTGCCAGCAGCCAAGATTGTTTGCTAGCGGGGGGGCCTAGCACAGATACGCAGTATTTT. Protein product: CASSQDCLLAGGPSTDTQYF.

The chain joins TRBV7-8 to TRBJ2-7, with D unclear. The V and J ends lost 4 bases and 0 bases respectively, with 13 bases between them. The length of the CDR3 is 15 residues. The V gene's germline CDR1 is SGHVS and CDR2 FQNEAQ. DNA for the CDR3: TGTGCCAGCAGCTCCGACACACGGAGCTCCTACGAGCAGTACTTC. Residues: CASSSDTRSSYEQYF.

The chain joins TRBV11-2 to TRBJ1-5; D not resolved. Germline lookup yields CDR1 SGHAT and CDR2 FQNNGV. Between the trimmed V and J ends, which lost 1 base and 5 bases, there was a span of 6 bases. The CDR3 covers 13 residues. CDR3 protein: CASSLGRDQPQHF. The CDR3 coding sequence is TGTGCCAGCAGCTTAGGACGGGATCAGCCCCAGCATTTT.

The chain joins TRBV18 to TRBJ2-3; D not certain. The CDR3 is 14 residues long. Trimming left V 0 bases short and J 6 bases short, with 10 bases between. Germline CDR1 and CDR2: KGHSH and LQKENI. CDR3 sequence (DNA): TGTGCCAGCTCACCACCCGACCGACGGGATACGCAGTATTTT. Its protein is CASSPPDRRDTQYF.

This clone was seen just once. This rearrangement joins TRBV7-2 to TRBJ2-3; 9 bases are a match to TRBD2. The trim removed 7 bases at V and 4 bases at J, leaving 15 bases unmatched. This CDR3 contains 17 residues. Germline lookup yields CDR1 SGHTA and CDR2 FQGNSA. The CDR3 sequence: CASTLNARGGASDTQYF. DNA for the CDR3: TGTGCCAGCACCCTAAACGCTCGCGGGGGGGCCTCAGATACGCAGTATTTT.

The chain couples TRBV7-9 to TRBJ1-1, with 8 bases that match TRBD1. Unmatched junction bases numbered 7, after V lost 0 bases and J lost 7 bases. Per germline, CDR1 SEHNR and CDR2 FQNEAQ (reference sequence). This CDR3 has 15 residues. CDR3 in amino acids: CASSLAAGGSDEAFF. CDR3 DNA: TGTGCCAGCAGCTTAGCGGCAGGGGGCAGTGATGAAGCTTTCTTT.